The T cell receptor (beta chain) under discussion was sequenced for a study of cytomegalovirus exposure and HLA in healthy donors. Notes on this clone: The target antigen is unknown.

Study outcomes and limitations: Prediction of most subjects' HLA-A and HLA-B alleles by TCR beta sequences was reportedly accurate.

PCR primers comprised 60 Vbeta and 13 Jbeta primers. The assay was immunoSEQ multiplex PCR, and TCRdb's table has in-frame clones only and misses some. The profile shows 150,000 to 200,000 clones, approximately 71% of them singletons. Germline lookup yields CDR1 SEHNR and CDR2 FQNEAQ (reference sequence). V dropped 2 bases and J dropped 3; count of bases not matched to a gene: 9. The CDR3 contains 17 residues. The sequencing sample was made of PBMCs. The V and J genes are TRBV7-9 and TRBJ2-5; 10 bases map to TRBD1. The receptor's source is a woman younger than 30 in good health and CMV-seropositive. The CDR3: CASSLKGQGSQKETQYF. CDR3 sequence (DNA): TGTGCCAGCAGCTTAAAGGGACAGGGGTCGCAAAAAGAGACCCAGTACTTC.